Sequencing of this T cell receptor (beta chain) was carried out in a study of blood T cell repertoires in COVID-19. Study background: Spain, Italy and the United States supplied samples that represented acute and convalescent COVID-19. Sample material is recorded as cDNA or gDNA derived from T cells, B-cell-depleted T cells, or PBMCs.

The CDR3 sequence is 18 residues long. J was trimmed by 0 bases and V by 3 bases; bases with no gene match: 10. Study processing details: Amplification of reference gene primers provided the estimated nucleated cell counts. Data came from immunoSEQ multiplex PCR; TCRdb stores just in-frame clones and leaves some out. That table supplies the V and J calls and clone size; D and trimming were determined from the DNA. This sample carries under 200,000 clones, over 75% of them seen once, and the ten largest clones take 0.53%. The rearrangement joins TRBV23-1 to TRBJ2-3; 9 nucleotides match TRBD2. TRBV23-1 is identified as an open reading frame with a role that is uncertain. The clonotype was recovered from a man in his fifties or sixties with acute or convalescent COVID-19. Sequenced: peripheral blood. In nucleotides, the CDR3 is TGCGCCAGCAGTCAGAGATTAGCGGGAGACACTAGCACAGATACGCAGTATTTT. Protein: CASSQRLAGDTSTDTQYF.